This T cell receptor (beta chain) was captured in a study of CD8 T cells in ankylosing spondylitis. Construction of TCR beta libraries was performed using quantitative 5'-RACE with molecular barcodes. TCRdb used MiXCR to reprocess the 5' RACE reads, holding one entry per CDR3 protein. The repertoire holds about 350,000 distinct CDR3 sequences, around 20% seen once, with roughly 13% in the top ten. This clonotype came up a few times. The antigen remains undetermined. Study-wide findings and caveats: Within peripheral blood, clones linked to disease were CD8+ and relatively rare. Previous work reported some of these motif variants in the synovial fluid and blood of reactive arthritis. According to the report, clones linked to the disease were significantly enriched in matched synovial fluid samples taken from ankylosing spondylitis patients.

This CDR3 region has 14 residues. With 10 bases clipped from V and 0 bases from J, the junction kept 5 bases outside the gene matches. Germline CDR1 reads PRHDT; CDR2 reads FYEKMQ (reference sequence). This TCR was sampled from a male donor with ankylosing spondylitis or in good health (not recorded which). This chain connects TRBV13 to TRBJ2-2; 7 positions match TRBD2. Input material: blood, either unsorted or a sorted T cell fraction (not recorded which). The CDR3 region has the DNA TGTGCCACCGAGAGCGGGGCGAACACCGGGGAGCTGTTTTTT. It translates to CATESGANTGELFF.